The rows below give T cell receptor beta chains drawn from one sample of a study of blood T cell repertoires in COVID-19. TCRdb's table, derived via immunoSEQ multiplex PCR, lists solely in-frame clones and lacks some. The sample contains 170,000 or so clones, around nine tenths of which appear only once. The sequenced material came from peripheral blood. Receptors originate from a woman under 30 who had recovered from COVID-19. Both conserved end residues are part of each CDR3. D genes are given only for firm matches. Rows give clone size only sometimes, using once, few, many, or a class for an expanded clone.

J gene: TRBJ2-1
V gene: TRBV6-2/TRBV6-3
D gene: .
clone size: .
CDR3 DNA: TGTGCCAGCAGCAAACGGGACTTACGGACCTACAATGAGCAGTTCTTC
CDR3 protein: CASSKRDLRTYNEQFF

J gene: TRBJ2-7
V gene: TRBV6-5
D gene: TRBD2
clone size: .
CDR3 DNA: TGTGCCAGCAGTTACTCTAGCGGGGGCTCCTACGAGCAGTACTTC
CDR3 protein: CASSYSSGGSYEQYF

J gene: TRBJ2-5
V gene: TRBV27
D gene: .
clone size: .
CDR3 DNA: TGTGCCAGCAGTCCTCATCCGAGGCCGGAGACCCAGTACTTC
CDR3 protein: CASSPHPRPETQYF

J gene: TRBJ1-1
V gene: TRBV7-8
D gene: TRBD1
clone size: .
CDR3 DNA: TGTGCCAGCAGCGAGAAAAACAGGGGCGCCAGCACTGAAGCTTTCTTT
CDR3 protein: CASSEKNRGASTEAFF

J gene: TRBJ1-1
V gene: TRBV9
D gene: .
clone size: .
CDR3 DNA: TGTGCCAGCAGCGTAGCACCCGGGAACACTGAAGCTTTCTTT
CDR3 protein: CASSVAPGNTEAFF

J gene: TRBJ2-2
V gene: TRBV6-2/TRBV6-3
D gene: .
clone size: .
CDR3 DNA: TGTGCCAGCAGTGGGCCGAACACCGGGGAGCTGTTTTTT
CDR3 protein: CASSGPNTGELFF

J gene: TRBJ2-7
V gene: TRBV7-9
D gene: .
clone size: .
CDR3 DNA: TGTGCCAGCAGCTTCCGACCCAGGACAGACAGGAACTACGAGCAGTACTTC
CDR3 protein: CASSFRPRTDRNYEQYF

J gene: TRBJ2-5
V gene: TRBV29-1
D gene: .
clone size: .
CDR3 DNA: TGCAGCCCCAAGGGCAGGGGTGGACAAGAGACCCAGTACTTC
CDR3 protein: CSPKGRGGQETQYF

J gene: TRBJ1-6
V gene: TRBV5-5
D gene: TRBD1
clone size: .
CDR3 DNA: TGTGCCAGCAGCTTGGCTGGACAGGGGATGAATTCACCCCTCCACTTT
CDR3 protein: CASSLAGQGMNSPLHF

J gene: TRBJ2-5
V gene: TRBV15
D gene: TRBD2
clone size: .
CDR3 DNA: TGTGCCACCAGTTTAGGCCTAGCGGGAGAGGGGGAGACCCAGTACTTC
CDR3 protein: CATSLGLAGEGETQYF

J gene: TRBJ2-5
V gene: TRBV15
D gene: TRBD2
clone size: .
CDR3 DNA: TGTGCCACCAGCACCTCCCCTAGCGGGGGGGAGACCCAGTACTTC
CDR3 protein: CATSTSPSGGETQYF

J gene: TRBJ1-4
V gene: TRBV7-2
D gene: .
clone size: once
CDR3 DNA: TGTGCCAGCAGCCCAGGGGCTGCAACTAATGAAAAACTGTTTTTT
CDR3 protein: CASSPGAATNEKLFF

J gene: TRBJ1-4
V gene: TRBV9
D gene: TRBD1
clone size: .
CDR3 DNA: TGTGCCAGCAGCCCCGGCCTCGGGACAGGTAATGAAAAACTGTTTTTT
CDR3 protein: CASSPGLGTGNEKLFF

J gene: TRBJ1-1
V gene: TRBV6-5
D gene: .
clone size: .
CDR3 DNA: TGTGCCAGCAGATTACTCCAGGTGATGAACACTGAAGCTTTCTTT
CDR3 protein: CASRLLQVMNTEAFF

J gene: TRBJ2-1
V gene: TRBV7-6
D gene: TRBD2
clone size: few
CDR3 DNA: TGTGCCAGCAGCCAATTAACACAAGGACTAGCGGGGGGCTATGAGCAGTTCTTC
CDR3 protein: CASSQLTQGLAGGYEQFF

J gene: TRBJ1-2
V gene: TRBV5-5
D gene: .
clone size: .
CDR3 DNA: TGTGCCAGCAGCCCAGGGATTAGTAACTATGGCTACACCTTC
CDR3 protein: CASSPGISNYGYTF

J gene: TRBJ2-3
V gene: TRBV27
D gene: .
clone size: .
CDR3 DNA: TGTGCCAGCAGTTTTCTGGAAGGGGCCACAGATACGCAGTATTTT
CDR3 protein: CASSFLEGATDTQYF

J gene: TRBJ1-2
V gene: TRBV4-1
D gene: TRBD1
clone size: .
CDR3 DNA: TGCGCCAGCAGCCAAGGAGCAAGGGGGCGCAGGAACTATGGCTACACCTTC
CDR3 protein: CASSQGARGRRNYGYTF

J gene: TRBJ1-2
V gene: TRBV28
D gene: .
clone size: .
CDR3 DNA: TGTGCCAGCAGCCCCCATTGGAGGGACGGCTACACCTTC
CDR3 protein: CASSPHWRDGYTF

J gene: TRBJ2-1
V gene: TRBV4-1
D gene: TRBD2
clone size: .
CDR3 DNA: TGCGCCAGCAGCCAACGACTAGCATTTGAGCAGTTCTTC
CDR3 protein: CASSQRLAFEQFF

J gene: TRBJ1-5
V gene: TRBV6-1
D gene: TRBD1
clone size: .
CDR3 DNA: TGTGCCAGCAGGGGACAGGGGGGATGGCAGCCCCAGCATTTT
CDR3 protein: CASRGQGGWQPQHF

J gene: TRBJ1-4
V gene: TRBV2
D gene: .
clone size: .
CDR3 DNA: TGTGCCAGCAGTGACAGGGGTGCTAATGAAAAACTGTTTTTT
CDR3 protein: CASSDRGANEKLFF

J gene: TRBJ1-6
V gene: TRBV5-4
D gene: TRBD1
clone size: few
CDR3 DNA: TGTGCCAGCAGCTTGGGACAGGGGGCATCCAATTCACCCCTCCACTTT
CDR3 protein: CASSLGQGASNSPLHF

J gene: TRBJ2-2
V gene: TRBV19
D gene: TRBD1
clone size: .
CDR3 DNA: TGTGCCAGTAGTCCCCGGGGGGGACAGGGGGCTTTCGGGGAGCTGTTTTTT
CDR3 protein: CASSPRGGQGAFGELFF

J gene: TRBJ1-2
V gene: TRBV12-3/TRBV12-4
D gene: .
clone size: once
CDR3 DNA: TGTGCCAGCCTCAGGGGCCAGGGCTATGGCTACACCTTC
CDR3 protein: CASLRGQGYGYTF

J gene: TRBJ1-1
V gene: TRBV6-5
D gene: .
clone size: few
CDR3 DNA: TGTGCCAGCAGTTACTCGCAGGGGATGAACACTGAAGCTTTCTTT
CDR3 protein: CASSYSQGMNTEAFF

J gene: TRBJ2-5
V gene: TRBV5-1
D gene: .
clone size: few
CDR3 DNA: TGCGCCAGCAGCGGAAGGGGGTACCAAGAGACCCAGTACTTC
CDR3 protein: CASSGRGYQETQYF